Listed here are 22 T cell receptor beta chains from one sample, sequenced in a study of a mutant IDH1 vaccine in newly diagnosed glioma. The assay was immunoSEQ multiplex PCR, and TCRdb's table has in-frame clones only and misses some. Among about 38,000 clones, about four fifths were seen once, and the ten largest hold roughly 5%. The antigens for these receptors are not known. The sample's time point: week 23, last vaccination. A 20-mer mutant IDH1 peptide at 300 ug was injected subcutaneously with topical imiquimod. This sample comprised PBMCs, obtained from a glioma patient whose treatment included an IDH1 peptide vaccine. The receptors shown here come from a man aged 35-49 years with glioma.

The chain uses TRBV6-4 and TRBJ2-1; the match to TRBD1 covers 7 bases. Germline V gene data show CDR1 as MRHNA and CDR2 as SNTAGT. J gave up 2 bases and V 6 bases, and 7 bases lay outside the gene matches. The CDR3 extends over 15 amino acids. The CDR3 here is CASSLDRATYNEQFF. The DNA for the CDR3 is TGTGCCAGCAGCTTAGACAGGGCGACCTACAATGAGCAGTTCTTC.

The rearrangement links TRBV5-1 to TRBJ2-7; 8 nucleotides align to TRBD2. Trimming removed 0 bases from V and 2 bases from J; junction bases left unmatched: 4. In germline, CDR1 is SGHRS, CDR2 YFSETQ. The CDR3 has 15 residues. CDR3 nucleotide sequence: TGCGCCAGCAGCTTGGTGTCGGGAGGGGCCTACGAGCAGTACTTC. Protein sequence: CASSLVSGGAYEQYF.

The CDR3 loop is CASSLDRMSTEAFF. CDR3 bases: TGTGCCAGCAGCTTAGACAGGATGAGCACTGAAGCTTTCTTT. The chain employs TRBV7-9 and TRBJ1-1, with a weak D call TRBD1 (5 bases). The V and J ends lost 1 base and 4 bases respectively, with 10 bases between them. The germline CDR1 and CDR2 sequences are SEHNR and FQNEAQ (reference sequence). CDR3 length: 14 residues. The entire variable domain, with the rest obtained from reference TRBV7-9 and TRBJ1-1, is as follows: DTGVSQNPRHKITKRGQNVTFRCDPISEHNRLYWYRQTLGQGPEFLTYFQNEAQLEKSRLLSDRFSAERPKGSFSTLEIQRTEQGDSAMYLCASSLDRMSTEAFFGQGTRLTVV.

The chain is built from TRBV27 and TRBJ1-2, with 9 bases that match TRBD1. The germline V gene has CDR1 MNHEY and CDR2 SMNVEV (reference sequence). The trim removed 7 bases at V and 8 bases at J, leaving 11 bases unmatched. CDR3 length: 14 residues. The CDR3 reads CASTENTGGGGYTF. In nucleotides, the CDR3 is TGTGCCAGCACCGAAAATACAGGGGGCGGGGGCTACACCTTC.

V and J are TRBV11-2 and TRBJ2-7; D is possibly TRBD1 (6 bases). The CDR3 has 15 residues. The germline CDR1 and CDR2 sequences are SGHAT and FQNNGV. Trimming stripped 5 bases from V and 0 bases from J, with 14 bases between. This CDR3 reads CASSLARGFSYEQYF. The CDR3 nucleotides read TGTGCCAGCAGCCTAGCAAGGGGGTTCTCCTACGAGCAGTACTTC.

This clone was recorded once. The CDR3 DNA is TGTGCCAGCAGCTTGGGGTACTACAATGAGCAGTTCTTC. It codes for CASSLGYYNEQFF. This chain joins TRBV5-8 and TRBJ2-1; D unresolved. Germline V gene lookup returns CDR1 SGHTS and CDR2 YDEGEE. V was cut by 0 bases and J by 3 bases, with 4 bases left in between. The CDR3 runs 13 residues. The full variable domain, in which reference TRBV5-8 and TRBJ2-1 provide the parts outside the CDR3, is EAGVTQSPTHLIKTRGQQATLRCSPISGHTSVYWYQQALGLGLQFLLWYDEGEERNRGNFPPRFSGRQFPNYSSELNVNALELEDSALYLCASSLGYYNEQFFGPGTRLTVL.

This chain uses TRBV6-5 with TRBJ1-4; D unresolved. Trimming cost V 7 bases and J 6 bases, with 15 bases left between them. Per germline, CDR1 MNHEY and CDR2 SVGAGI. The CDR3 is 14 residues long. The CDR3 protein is CASKIRVSYEKLFF. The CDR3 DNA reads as TGTGCCAGCAAGATCCGGGTCTCCTATGAAAAACTGTTTTTT.

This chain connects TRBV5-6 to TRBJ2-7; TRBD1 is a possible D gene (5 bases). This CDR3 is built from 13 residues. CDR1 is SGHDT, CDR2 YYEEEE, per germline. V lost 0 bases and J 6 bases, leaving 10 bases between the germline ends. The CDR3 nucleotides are TGTGCCAGCAGCTTGGTAGCAGGGCCCGAGCAGTACTTC. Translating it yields CASSLVAGPEQYF.

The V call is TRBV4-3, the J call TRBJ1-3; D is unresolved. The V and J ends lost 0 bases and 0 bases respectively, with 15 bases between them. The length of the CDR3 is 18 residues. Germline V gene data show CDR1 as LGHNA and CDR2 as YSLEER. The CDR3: CASSQDLNRLISGNTIYF. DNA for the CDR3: TGCGCCAGCAGCCAAGATCTTAATCGACTGATCTCTGGAAACACCATATATTTT.

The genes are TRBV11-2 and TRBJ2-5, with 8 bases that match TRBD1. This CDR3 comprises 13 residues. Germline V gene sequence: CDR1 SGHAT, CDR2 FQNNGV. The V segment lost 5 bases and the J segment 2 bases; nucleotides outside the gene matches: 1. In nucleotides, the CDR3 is TGTGCCAGCAGCCGGACAGGGCAAGAGACCCAGTACTTC. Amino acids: CASSRTGQETQYF.

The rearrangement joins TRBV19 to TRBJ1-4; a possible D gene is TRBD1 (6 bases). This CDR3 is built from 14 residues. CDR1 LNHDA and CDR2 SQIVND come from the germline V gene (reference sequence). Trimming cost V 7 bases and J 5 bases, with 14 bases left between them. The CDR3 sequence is CASTLQGLNEKLFF. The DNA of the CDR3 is TGTGCCAGTACCCTACAGGGTCTGAATGAAAAACTGTTTTTT.

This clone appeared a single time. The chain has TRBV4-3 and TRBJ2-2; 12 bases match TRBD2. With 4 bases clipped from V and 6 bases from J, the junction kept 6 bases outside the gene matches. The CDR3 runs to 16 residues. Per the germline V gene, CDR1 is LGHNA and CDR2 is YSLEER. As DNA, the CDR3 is TGCGCCAGCAGCCCCCGACTAGCGGGAGTTCCCGGGGAGCTGTTTTTT. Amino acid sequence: CASSPRLAGVPGELFF.

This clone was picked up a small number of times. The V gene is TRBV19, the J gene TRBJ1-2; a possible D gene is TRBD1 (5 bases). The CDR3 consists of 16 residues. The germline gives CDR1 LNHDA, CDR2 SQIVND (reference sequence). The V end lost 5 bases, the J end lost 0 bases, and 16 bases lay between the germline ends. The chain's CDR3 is CASSPGTNEANYGYTF. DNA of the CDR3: TGTGCCAGTAGTCCCGGGACCAACGAAGCTAACTATGGCTACACCTTC.

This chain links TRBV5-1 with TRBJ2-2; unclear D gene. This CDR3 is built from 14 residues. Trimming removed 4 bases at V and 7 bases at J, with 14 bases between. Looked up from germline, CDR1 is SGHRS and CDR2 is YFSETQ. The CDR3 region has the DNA TGCGCCAGCAGCCTACACGACCGCATCGGGGAGCTGTTTTTT. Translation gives CASSLHDRIGELFF.

The CDR3 here is CASSLLPGGVNSEQYF. The DNA of the CDR3 is TGTGCCAGCAGTTTACTCCCAGGGGGTGTTAATAGCGAGCAGTACTTC. The J gene is TRBJ2-5, the V gene TRBV6-5; 7 nucleotides align to TRBD1. The J call may be faulty, since TRBJ2-7 better matches the DNA end. Germline CDR1 reads MNHEY; CDR2 reads SVGAGI. CDR3 size: 16 residues.

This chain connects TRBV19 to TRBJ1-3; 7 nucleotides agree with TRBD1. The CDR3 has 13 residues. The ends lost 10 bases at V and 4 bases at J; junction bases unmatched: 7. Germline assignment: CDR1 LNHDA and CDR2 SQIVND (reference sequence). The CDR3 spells CATATGPGNTIYF. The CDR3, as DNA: TGTGCCACCGCGACAGGGCCCGGAAACACCATATATTTT. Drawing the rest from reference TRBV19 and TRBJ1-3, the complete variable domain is DGGITQSPKYLFRKEGQNVTLSCEQNLNHDAMYWYRQDPGQGLRLIYYSQIVNDFQKGDIAEGYSVSREKKESFPLTVTSAQKNPTAFYLCATATGPGNTIYFGEGSWLTVV.

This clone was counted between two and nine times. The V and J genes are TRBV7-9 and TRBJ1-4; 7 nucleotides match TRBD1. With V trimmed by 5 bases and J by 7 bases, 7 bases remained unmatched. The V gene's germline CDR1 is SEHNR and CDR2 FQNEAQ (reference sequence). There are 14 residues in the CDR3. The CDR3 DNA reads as TGTGCCAGCAGCGGGGGGACAGCTGGTGAAAAACTGTTTTTT. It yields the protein CASSGGTAGEKLFF.

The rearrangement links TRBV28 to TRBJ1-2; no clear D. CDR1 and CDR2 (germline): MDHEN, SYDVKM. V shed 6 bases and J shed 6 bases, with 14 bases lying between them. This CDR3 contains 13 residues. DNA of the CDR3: TGTGCCAGCAGATCCACAGAGATTAATGGCTACACCTTC. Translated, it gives CASRSTEINGYTF.

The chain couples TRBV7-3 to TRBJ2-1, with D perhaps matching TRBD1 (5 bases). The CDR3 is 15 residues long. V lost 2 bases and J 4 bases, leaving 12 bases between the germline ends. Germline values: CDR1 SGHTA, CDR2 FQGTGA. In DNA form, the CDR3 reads TGTGCCAGCAGCTTAGGCAGGGTCGGGTACAATGAGCAGTTCTTC. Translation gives CASSLGRVGYNEQFF.

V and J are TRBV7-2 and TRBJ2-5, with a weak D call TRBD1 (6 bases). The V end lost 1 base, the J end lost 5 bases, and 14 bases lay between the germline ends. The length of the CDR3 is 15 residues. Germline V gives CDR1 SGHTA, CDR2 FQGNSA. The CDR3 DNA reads TGTGCCAGCAGCTTAGGTACAGGGTATGGGGAGACCCAGTACTTC. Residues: CASSLGTGYGETQYF.

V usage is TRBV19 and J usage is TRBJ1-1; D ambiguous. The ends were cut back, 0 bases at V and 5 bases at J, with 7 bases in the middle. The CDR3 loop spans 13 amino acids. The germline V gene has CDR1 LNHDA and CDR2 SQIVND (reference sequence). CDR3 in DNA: TGTGCCAGTAGTATAGATGACACGACTGAAGCTTTCTTT. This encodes CASSIDDTTEAFF.

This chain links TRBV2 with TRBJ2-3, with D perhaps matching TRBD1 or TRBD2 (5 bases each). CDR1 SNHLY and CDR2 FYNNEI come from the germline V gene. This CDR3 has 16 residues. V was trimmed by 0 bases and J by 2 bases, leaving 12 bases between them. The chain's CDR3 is CASSEAGDGPTDTQYF. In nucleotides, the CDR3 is TGTGCCAGCAGTGAAGCGGGGGACGGACCCACAGATACGCAGTATTTT. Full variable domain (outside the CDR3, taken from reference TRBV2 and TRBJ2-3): EPEVTQTPSHQVTQMGQEVILRCVPISNHLYFYWYRQILGQKVEFLVSFYNNEISEKSEIFDDQFSVERPDGSNFTLKIRSTKLEDSAMYFCASSEAGDGPTDTQYFGPGTRLTVL.